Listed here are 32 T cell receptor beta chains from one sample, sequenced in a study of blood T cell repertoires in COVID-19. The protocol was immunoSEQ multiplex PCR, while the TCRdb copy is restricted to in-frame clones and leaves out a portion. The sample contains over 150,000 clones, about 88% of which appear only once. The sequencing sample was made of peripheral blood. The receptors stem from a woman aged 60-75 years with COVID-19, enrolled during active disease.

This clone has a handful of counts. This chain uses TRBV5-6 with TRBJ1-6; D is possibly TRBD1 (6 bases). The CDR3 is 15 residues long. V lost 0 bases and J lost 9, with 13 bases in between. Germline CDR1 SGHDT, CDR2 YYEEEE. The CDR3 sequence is CASSLVQGDVSPLHF. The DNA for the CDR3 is TGTGCCAGCAGCTTGGTACAGGGAGATGTTTCACCCCTCCACTTT.

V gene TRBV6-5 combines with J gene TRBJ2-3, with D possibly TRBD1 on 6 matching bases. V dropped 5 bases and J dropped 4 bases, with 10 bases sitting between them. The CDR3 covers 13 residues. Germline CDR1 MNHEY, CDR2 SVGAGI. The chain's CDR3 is CASSHRASDTQYF. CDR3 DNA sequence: TGTGCCAGCAGTCACAGGGCTTCAGATACGCAGTATTTT.

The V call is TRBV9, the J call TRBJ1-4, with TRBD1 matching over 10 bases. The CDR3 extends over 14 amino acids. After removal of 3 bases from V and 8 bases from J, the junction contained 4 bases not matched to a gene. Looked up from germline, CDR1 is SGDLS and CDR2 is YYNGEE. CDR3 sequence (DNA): TGTGCCAGCAGCGGACAGGGGGCAATCGAAAAACTGTTTTTT. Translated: CASSGQGAIEKLFF.

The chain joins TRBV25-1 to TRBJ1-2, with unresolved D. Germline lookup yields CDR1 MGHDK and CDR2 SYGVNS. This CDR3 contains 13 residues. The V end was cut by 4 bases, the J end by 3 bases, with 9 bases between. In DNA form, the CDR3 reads TGTGCCAGCAGTGGGCCCATGGACTATGGCTACACCTTC. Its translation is CASSGPMDYGYTF.

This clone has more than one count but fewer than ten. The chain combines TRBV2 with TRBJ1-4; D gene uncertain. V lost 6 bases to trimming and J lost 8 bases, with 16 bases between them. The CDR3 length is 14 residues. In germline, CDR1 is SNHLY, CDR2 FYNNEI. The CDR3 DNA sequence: TGTGCCAGCAGCGCTCACGGACCGGGGGAAAAACTGTTTTTT. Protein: CASSAHGPGEKLFF.

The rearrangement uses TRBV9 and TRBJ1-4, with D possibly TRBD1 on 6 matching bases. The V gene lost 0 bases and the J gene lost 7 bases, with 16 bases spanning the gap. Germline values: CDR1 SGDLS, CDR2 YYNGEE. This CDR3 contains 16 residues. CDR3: CASSVEGGEQGEKLFF. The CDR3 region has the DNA TGTGCCAGCAGCGTAGAGGGGGGGGAACAGGGTGAAAAACTGTTTTTT.

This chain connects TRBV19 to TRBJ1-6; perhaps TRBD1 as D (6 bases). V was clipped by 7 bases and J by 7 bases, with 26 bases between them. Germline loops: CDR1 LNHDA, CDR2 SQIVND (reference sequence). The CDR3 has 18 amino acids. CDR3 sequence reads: CASKRSLTGIGGNSPLHF. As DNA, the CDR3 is TGTGCCAGTAAAAGGTCTCTTACAGGGATAGGTGGAAATTCACCCCTCCACTTT.

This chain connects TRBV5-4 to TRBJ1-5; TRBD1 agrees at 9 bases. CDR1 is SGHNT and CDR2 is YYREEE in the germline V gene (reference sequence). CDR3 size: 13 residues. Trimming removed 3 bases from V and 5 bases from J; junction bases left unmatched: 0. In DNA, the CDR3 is TGTGCCAGCAGCTGGGACAGGGATCAGCCCCAGCATTTT. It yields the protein CASSWDRDQPQHF.

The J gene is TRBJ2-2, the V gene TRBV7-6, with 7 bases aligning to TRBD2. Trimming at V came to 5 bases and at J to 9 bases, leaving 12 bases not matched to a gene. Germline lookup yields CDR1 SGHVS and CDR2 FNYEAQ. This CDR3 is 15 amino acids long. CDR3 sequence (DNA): TGTGCCAGCAGCCCTGACCGTCGGGGGGACCGGGAGCTGTTTTTT. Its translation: CASSPDRRGDRELFF.

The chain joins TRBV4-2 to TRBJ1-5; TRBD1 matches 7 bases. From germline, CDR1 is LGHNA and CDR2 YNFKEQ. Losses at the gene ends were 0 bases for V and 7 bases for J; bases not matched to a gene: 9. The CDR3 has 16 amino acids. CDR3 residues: CASSQEWEGGGQPQHF. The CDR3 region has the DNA TGTGCCAGCAGCCAAGAATGGGAAGGGGGCGGGCAGCCCCAGCATTTT.

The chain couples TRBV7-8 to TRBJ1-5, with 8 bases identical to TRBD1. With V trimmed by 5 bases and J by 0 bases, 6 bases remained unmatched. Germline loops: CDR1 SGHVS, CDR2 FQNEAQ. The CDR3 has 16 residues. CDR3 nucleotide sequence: TGTGCCAGCAGCCAGGGACAGGTTTATAGCAATCAGCCCCAGCATTTT. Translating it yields CASSQGQVYSNQPQHF.

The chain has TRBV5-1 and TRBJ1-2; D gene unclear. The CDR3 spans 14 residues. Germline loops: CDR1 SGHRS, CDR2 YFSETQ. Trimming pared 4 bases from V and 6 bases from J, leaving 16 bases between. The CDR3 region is CASSGSTGGDGYTF. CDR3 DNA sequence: TGCGCCAGCAGCGGGTCTACGGGTGGCGATGGCTACACCTTC. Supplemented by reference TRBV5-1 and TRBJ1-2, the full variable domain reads KAGVTQTPRYLIKTRGQQVTLSCSPISGHRSVSWYQQTPGQGLQFLFEYFSETQRNKGNFPGRFSGRQFSNSRSEMNVSTLELGDSALYLCASSGSTGGDGYTFGSGTRLTVV.

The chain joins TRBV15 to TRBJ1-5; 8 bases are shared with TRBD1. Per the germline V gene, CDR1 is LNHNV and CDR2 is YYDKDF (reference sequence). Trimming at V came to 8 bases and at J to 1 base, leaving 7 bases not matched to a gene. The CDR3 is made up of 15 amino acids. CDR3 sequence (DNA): TGTGCCACCCGTGTTGGACAGGGCAGCAATCAGCCCCAGCATTTT. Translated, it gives CATRVGQGSNQPQHF.

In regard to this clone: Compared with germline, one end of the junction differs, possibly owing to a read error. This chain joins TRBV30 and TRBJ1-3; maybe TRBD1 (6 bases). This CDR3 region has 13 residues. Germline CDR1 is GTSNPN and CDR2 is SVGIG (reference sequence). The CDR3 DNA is TGTGCCTGGAGTGTACGATCGGGGGGCCCTGGGAATTTT. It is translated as CAWSVRSGGPGNF.

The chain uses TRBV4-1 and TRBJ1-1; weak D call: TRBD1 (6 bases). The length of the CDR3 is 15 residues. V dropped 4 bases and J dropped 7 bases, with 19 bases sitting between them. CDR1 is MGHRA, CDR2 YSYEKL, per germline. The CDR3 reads CASSRAQGSGGEAFF. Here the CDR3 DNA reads TGCGCCAGCAGCCGAGCTCAGGGGAGTGGTGGTGAAGCTTTCTTT.

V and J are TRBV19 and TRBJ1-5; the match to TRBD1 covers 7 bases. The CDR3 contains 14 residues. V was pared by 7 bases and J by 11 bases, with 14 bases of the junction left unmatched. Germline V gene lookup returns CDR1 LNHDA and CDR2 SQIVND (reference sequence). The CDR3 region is CASMEGDSRMTQHF. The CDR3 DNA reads TGTGCCAGTATGGAAGGGGACAGCCGTATGACCCAGCATTTT. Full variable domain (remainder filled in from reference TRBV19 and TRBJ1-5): DGGITQSPKYLFRKEGQNVTLSCEQNLNHDAMYWYRQDPGQGLRLIYYSQIVNDFQKGDIAEGYSVSREKKESFPLTVTSAQKNPTAFYLCASMEGDSRMTQHFGDGTRLSIL.

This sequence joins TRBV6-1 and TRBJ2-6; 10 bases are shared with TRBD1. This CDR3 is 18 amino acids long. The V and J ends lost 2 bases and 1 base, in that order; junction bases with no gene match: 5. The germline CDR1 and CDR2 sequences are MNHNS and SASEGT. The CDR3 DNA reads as TGTGCCAGCAGTGAAAGGACAGGGGGATGGTCTGGGGCCAACGTCCTGACTTTC. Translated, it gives CASSERTGGWSGANVLTF.

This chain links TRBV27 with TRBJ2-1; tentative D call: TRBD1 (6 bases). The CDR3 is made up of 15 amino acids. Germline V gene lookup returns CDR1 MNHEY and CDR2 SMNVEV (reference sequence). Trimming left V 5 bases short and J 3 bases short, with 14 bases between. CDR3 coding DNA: TGTGCCAGCAGTCCTACAGGGTTTGACTACAATGAGCAGTTCTTC. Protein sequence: CASSPTGFDYNEQFF.

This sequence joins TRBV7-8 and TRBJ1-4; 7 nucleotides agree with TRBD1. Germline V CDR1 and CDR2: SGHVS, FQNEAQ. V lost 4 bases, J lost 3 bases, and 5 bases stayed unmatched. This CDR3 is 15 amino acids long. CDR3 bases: TGTGCCAGCAGCTCGACACAGGGGTCTAATGAAAAACTGTTTTTT. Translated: CASSSTQGSNEKLFF.

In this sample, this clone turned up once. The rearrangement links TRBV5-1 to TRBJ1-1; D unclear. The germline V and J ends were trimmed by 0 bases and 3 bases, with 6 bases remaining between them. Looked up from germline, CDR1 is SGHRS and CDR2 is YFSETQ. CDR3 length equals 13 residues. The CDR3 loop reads CASSLDLYTEAFF. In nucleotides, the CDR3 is TGCGCCAGCAGCTTGGACTTATACACTGAAGCTTTCTTT.

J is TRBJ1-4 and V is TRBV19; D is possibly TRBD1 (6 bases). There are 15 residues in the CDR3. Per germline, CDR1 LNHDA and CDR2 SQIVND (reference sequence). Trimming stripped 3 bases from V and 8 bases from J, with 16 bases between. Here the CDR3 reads CASSMGGTMGEKLFF. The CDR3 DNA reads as TGTGCCAGTAGTATGGGAGGGACAATGGGCGAAAAACTGTTTTTT.

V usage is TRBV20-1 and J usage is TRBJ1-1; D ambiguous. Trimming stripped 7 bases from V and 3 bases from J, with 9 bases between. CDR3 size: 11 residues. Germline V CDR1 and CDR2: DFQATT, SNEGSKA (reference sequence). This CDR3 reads CSGAAHTEAFF. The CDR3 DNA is TGCAGTGGGGCAGCTCACACTGAAGCTTTCTTT.

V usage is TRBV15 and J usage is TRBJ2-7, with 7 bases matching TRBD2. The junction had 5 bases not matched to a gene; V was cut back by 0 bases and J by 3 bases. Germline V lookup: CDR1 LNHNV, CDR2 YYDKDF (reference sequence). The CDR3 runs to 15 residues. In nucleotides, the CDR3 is TGTGCCACCAGCAGAGAAGCGGGGAAGTACTACGAGCAGTACTTC. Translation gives CATSREAGKYYEQYF.

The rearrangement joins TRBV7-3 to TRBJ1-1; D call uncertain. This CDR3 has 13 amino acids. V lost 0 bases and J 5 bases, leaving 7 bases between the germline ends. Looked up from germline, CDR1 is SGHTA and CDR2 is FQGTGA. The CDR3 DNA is TGTGCCAGCAGCTTAACGGGCAAGACTGAAGCTTTCTTT. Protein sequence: CASSLTGKTEAFF.

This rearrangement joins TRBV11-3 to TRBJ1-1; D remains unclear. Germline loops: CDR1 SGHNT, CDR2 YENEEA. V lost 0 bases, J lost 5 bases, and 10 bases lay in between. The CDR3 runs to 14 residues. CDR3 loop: CASSLDTRSTEAFF. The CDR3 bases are TGTGCCAGCAGCTTAGACACCCGTAGTACTGAAGCTTTCTTT.

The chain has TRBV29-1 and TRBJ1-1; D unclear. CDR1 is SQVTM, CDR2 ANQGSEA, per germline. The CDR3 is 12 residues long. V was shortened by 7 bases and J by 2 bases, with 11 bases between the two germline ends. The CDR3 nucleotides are TGCAGCGCCCTAGCTTTAAACACTGAAGCTTTCTTT. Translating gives CSALALNTEAFF.

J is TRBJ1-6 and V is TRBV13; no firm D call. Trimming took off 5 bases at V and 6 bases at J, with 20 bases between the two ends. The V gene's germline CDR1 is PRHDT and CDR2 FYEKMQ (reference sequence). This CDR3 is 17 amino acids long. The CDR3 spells CASSHYLGGSGNSPLHF. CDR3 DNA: TGTGCCAGCAGCCACTATTTAGGTGGAAGCGGTAATTCACCCCTCCACTTT.

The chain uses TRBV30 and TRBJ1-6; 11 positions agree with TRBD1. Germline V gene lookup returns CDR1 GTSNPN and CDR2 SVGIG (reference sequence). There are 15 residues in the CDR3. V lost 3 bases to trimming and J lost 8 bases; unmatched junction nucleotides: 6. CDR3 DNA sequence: TGTGCCTGGAGCCCTCGGGACAGGGGGTATTCACCCCTCCACTTT. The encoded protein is CAWSPRDRGYSPLHF.

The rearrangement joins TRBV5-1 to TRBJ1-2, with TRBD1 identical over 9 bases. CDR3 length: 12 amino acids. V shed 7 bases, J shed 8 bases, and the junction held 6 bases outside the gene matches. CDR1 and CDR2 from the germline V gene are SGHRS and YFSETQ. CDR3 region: CASRGTGYGYTF. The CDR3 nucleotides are TGCGCCAGCCGAGGGACAGGGTACGGCTACACCTTC.

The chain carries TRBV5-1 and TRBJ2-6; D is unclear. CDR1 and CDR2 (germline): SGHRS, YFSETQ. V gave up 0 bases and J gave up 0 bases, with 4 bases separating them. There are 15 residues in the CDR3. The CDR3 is CASSLDISGANVLTF. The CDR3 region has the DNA TGCGCCAGCAGCTTGGACATCTCTGGGGCCAACGTCCTGACTTTC.

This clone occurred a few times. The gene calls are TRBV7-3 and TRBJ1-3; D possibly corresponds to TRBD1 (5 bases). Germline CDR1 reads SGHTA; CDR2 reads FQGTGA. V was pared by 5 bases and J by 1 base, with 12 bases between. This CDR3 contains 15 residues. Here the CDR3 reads CASSEQVQSGNTIYF. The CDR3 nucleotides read TGTGCCAGCAGCGAACAGGTCCAGTCTGGAAACACCATATATTTT.

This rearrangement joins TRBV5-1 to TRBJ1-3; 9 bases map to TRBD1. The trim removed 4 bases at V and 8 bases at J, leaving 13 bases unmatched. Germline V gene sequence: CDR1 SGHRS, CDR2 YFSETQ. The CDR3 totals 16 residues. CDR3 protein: CASSPGQGLRGHTIYF. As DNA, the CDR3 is TGCGCCAGCAGCCCGGGACAGGGATTGAGGGGGCACACCATATATTTT.